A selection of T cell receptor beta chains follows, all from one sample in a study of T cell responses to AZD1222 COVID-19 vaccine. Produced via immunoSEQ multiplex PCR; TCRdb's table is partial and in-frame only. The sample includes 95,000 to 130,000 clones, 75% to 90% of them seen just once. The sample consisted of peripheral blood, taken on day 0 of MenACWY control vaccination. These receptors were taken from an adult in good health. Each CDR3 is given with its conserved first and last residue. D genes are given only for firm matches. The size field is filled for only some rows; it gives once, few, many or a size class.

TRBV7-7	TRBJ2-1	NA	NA	TGTGCTAGCAGCCCGGGGGCGGGTAGCTACAATGAGCAGTTCTTC	CASSPGAGSYNEQFF
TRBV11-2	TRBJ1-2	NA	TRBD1	TGTGCCAGCGGATCGGCAGGGGGCGCTGGCTATGGCTACACCTTC	CASGSAGGAGYGYTF
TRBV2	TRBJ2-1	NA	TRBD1	TGTGCCAGCAGCCAAGACAGGGCTGAGCAGTTCTTC	CASSQDRAEQFF
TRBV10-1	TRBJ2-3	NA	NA	TGCGCCAGCAGTGGATACACAGATACGCAGTATTTT	CASSGYTDTQYF
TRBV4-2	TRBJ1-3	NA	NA	TGTGCCAGCAGCCAAGTACTGGGAACCTACTCTGGAAACACCATATATTTT	CASSQVLGTYSGNTIYF
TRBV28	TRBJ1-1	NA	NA	TGTGCCAGCACCGACCCCCTGGGGGGAGTTGGCACTGAAGCTTTCTTT	CASTDPLGGVGTEAFF
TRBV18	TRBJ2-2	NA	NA	TGTGCCAGCTCACCACCAGGGCAGGGTATGGACACCGGGGAGCTGTTTTTT	CASSPPGQGMDTGELFF
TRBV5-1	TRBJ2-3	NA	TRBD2	TGCGCCAGCAGCTTGGCGGCTAGCGGGGGCACAGATACGCAGTATTTT	CASSLAASGGTDTQYF
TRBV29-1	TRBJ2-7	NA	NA	TGCAGCGTTGAGGGCTACTCCTACGAGCAGTACTTC	CSVEGYSYEQYF
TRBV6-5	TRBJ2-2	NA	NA	NA	CASILGGGLGELFF
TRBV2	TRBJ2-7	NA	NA	TGTGCCAGCAGTCGACAGGCCCTAAGCTCCTACGAGCAGTACTTC	CASSRQALSSYEQYF
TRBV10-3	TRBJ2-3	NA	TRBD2	TGTGCCATCAGGGCCAGCGGGGGGGATACGCAGTATTTT	CAIRASGGDTQYF
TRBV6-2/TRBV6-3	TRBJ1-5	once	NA	TGTGCCAGCAGTTATAGAACAGGAGGCAATCAGCCCCAGCATTTT	CASSYRTGGNQPQHF
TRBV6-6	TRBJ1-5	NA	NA	TGTGCCAGCAGCACTCACGAAATAAGTAATCAGCCCCAGCATTTT	CASSTHEISNQPQHF
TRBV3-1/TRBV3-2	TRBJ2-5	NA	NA	TGTGCCAGCAGCCAAGATTGGGACCACAGGGCCCAGTACTTC	CASSQDWDHRAQYF
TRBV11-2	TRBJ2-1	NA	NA	TGTGCCAGCAGCCCCCCCGGGGCAGCACCGTCGTACAATGAGCAGTTCTTC	CASSPPGAAPSYNEQFF
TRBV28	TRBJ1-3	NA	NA	TGTGCCAGCAGTTTCAACAGGGATGGAAACACCATATATTTT	CASSFNRDGNTIYF
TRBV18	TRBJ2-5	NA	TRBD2	TGTGCCAGCTCACCAGTAGCGGGGGGGCCCCAAGAGACCCAGTACTTC	CASSPVAGGPQETQYF
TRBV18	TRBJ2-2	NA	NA	TGTGCCAGCTCTCAAGTCCTCACCGGGGAGCTGTTTTTT	CASSQVLTGELFF
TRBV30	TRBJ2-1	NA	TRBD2	TGTGCCTGGAGCCGAGGACTAGCGGGGAGGTTCTACAATGAGCAGTTCTTC	CAWSRGLAGRFYNEQFF
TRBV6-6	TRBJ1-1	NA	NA	TGTGCCAGCAGTTACAATTCGAGACAGGAGACATGGGCTTTCTTT	CASSYNSRQETWAFF
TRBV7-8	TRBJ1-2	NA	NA	TGTGCCAGCAGCACCTCGACAGTTGGCTACACCTTC	CASSTSTVGYTF
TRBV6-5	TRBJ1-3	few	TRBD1	TGTGCCAGCAGCTACAGGGGGCCTGGAAACACCATATATTTT	CASSYRGPGNTIYF
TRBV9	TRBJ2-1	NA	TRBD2	TGTGCCAGCCGCGGGGGTGAAGGACTAGCGGGGGGAGAGCAGTTCTTC	CASRGGEGLAGGEQFF
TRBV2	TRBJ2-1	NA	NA	TGTGCCAGCAGTGACCCCCCTTTGTTGGGCCTTAGCTCCTACAATGAGCAGTTCTTC	CASSDPPLLGLSSYNEQFF
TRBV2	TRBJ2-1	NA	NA	TGTGCCAGCAGGGCGAGGGGAGCGTACAATGAGCAGTTCTTC	CASRARGAYNEQFF
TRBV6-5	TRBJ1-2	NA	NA	TGTGCCAGCAGTTCTAGTACCTATGGCTACACCTTC	CASSSSTYGYTF
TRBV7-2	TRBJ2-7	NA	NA	TGTGCCAGCAGCTCCCAAGGGGGAAACTACGAGCAGTACTTC	CASSSQGGNYEQYF
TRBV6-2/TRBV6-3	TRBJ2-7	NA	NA	TGTGCCAGCAGTTACCCGAAAACCGGACAGATCTCCTACGAGCAGTACTTC	CASSYPKTGQISYEQYF
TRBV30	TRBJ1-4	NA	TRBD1	TGTGCCCAGGGGGCAAGGCTTAATGAAAAACTGTTTTTT	CAQGARLNEKLFF
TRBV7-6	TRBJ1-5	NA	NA	TGTGCCAGCAGCTTAACAATACGGGGGACGTTGAGCAATCAGCCCCAGCATTTT	CASSLTIRGTLSNQPQHF
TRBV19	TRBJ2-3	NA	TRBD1	TGTGCCAGTAGGACGACAGGGGGCAAAGAAGATACGCAGTATTTT	CASRTTGGKEDTQYF
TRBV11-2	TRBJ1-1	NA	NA	TGTGCCAGCAGCTTAAATTCGAACACTGAAGCTTTCTTT	CASSLNSNTEAFF
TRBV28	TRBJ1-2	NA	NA	TGTGCCAGCAGTTGGGGTACAGGGACCTTTACTAACTATGGCTACACCTTC	CASSWGTGTFTNYGYTF
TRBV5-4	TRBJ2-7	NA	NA	TGTGCCAGCAGCTTGGTTACGGTGGACGAGCAGTACTTC	CASSLVTVDEQYF
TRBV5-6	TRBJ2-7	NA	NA	TGTGCCAGCAGCTTCGGGACCCACGAGCAGTACTTC	CASSFGTHEQYF
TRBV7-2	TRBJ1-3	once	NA	TGTGCCAGCAGCTTGGATACTTACTCTGGAAACACCATATATTTT	CASSLDTYSGNTIYF
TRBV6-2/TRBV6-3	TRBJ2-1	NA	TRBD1	TGTGCCAGCAGTGTCCCCCCGGGACAGGGGCACGATGAGCAGTTCTTC	CASSVPPGQGHDEQFF
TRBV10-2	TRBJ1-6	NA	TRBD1	TGCGCCAGCAGCGACAGGGCTAATTCACCCCTCCACTTT	CASSDRANSPLHF
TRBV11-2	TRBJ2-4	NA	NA	TGTGCCAGCAGCAATCATCCGGGACTAGCCAAAAACATTCAGTACTTC	CASSNHPGLAKNIQYF
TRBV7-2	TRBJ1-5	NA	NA	TGTGCCAGCAGCCCCGGGCCACGTTCAAATCAGCCCCAGCATTTT	CASSPGPRSNQPQHF
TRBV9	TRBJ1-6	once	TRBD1	TGTGCCAGCAGCGTAGGACAGGGGACTTCACCCCTCCACTTT	CASSVGQGTSPLHF
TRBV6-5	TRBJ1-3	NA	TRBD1	TGTGCCAGCAGTTACGAGGGACAGGGGTCTGGAAACACCATATATTTT	CASSYEGQGSGNTIYF
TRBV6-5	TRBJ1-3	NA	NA	TGTGCCAGCAGTTACACCTGGACAGTCTCTGGAAACACCATATATTTT	CASSYTWTVSGNTIYF
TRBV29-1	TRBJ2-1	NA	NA	TGCAGCGCCGGGAGTTACAATGAGCAGTTCTTC	CSAGSYNEQFF
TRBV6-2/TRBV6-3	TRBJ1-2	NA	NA	TGTGCCAGCAGTTACTCCCTCAACAGGGAATCCACCTTC	CASSYSLNRESTF
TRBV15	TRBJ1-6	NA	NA	TGTGCCACCAGCAAGAGCTCCTATAATTCACCCCTCCACTTT	CATSKSSYNSPLHF
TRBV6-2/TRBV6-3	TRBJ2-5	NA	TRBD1	TGTGCCAGCAGTTATACAGGGGGCGAGACCCAGTACTTC	CASSYTGGETQYF
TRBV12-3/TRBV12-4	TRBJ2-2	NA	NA	TGTGCCAGCAGTGGAGGGGAAACCGGGGAGCTGTTTTTT	CASSGGETGELFF
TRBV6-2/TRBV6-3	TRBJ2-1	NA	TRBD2	TGTGCCAGCAGTCCCGGCCGACTAGCGGGGGGGCGTGAGTTCTTC	CASSPGRLAGGREFF
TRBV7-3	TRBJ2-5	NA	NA	TGTGCCAGCAGCCGCAACGAGGGAGAGACCCAGTACTTC	CASSRNEGETQYF
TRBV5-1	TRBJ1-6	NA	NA	TGCGCCAGCAGCTTGGAGGGAGATTCACCCCTCCACTTT	CASSLEGDSPLHF
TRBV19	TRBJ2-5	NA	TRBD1	TGTGCCAGTAGTATAAGGACAGGGGTAGGAGAAGAGACCCAGTACTTC	CASSIRTGVGEETQYF